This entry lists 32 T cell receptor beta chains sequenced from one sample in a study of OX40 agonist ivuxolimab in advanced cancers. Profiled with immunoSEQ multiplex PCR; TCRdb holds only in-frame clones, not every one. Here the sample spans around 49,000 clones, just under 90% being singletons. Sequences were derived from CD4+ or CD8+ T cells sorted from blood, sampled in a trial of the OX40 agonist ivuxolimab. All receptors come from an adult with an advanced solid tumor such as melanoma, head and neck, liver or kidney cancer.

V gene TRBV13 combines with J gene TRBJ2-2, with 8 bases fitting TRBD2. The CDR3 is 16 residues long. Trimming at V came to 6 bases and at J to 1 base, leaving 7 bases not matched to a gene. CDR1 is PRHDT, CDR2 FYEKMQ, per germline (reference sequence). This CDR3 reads CASRSLAGQNTGELFF. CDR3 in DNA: TGTGCCAGCAGGAGTCTAGCGGGCCAGAACACCGGGGAGCTGTTTTTT.

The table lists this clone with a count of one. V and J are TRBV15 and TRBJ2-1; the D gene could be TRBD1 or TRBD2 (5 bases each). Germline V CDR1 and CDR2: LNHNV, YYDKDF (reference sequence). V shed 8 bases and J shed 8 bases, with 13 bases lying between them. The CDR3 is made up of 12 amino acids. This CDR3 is CATQLGTDEQFF. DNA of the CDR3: TGTGCCACCCAACTAGGGACGGATGAGCAGTTCTTC.

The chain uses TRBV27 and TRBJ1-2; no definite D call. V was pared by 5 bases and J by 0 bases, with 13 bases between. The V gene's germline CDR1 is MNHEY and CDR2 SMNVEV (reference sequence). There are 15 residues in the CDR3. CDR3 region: CASSPYSGTNYGYTF. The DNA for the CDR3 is TGTGCCAGCAGTCCGTATTCCGGGACTAACTATGGCTACACCTTC.

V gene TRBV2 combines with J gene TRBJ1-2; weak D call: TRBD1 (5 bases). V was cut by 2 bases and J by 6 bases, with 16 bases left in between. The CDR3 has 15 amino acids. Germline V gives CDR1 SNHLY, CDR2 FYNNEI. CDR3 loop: CASSEIGGGIDGYTF. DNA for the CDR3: TGTGCCAGCAGTGAAATTGGCGGGGGAATAGATGGCTACACCTTC.

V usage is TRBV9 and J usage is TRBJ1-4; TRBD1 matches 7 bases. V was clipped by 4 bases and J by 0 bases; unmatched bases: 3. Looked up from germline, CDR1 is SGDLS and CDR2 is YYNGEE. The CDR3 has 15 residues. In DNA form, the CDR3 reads TGTGCCAGCAGCCCCCAGGGGGCAACTAATGAAAAACTGTTTTTT. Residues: CASSPQGATNEKLFF. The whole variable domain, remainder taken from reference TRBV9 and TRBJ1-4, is DSGVTQTPKHLITATGQRVTLRCSPRSGDLSVYWYQQSLDQGLQFLIQYYNGEERAKGNILERFSAQQFPDLHSELNLSSLELGDSALYFCASSPQGATNEKLFFGSGTQLSVL.

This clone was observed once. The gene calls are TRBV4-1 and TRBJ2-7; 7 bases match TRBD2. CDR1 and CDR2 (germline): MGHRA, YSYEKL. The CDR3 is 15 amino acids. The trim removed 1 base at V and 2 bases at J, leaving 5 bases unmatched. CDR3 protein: CASSQGREYPYEQYF. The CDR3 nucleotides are TGCGCCAGCAGCCAAGGGCGGGAGTACCCCTACGAGCAGTACTTC.

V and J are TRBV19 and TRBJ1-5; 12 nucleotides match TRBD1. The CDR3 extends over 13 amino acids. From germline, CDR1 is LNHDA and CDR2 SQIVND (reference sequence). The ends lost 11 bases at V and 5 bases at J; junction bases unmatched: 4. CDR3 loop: CASWDRGHQPQHF. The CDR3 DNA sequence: TGTGCCTCTTGGGACAGGGGGCATCAGCCCCAGCATTTT.

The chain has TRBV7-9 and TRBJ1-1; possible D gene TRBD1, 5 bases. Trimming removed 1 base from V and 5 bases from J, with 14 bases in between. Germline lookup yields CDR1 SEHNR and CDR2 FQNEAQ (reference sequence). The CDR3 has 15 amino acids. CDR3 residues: CASSLESTVITEAFF. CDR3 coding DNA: TGTGCCAGCAGCTTAGAATCGACAGTTATAACTGAAGCTTTCTTT.

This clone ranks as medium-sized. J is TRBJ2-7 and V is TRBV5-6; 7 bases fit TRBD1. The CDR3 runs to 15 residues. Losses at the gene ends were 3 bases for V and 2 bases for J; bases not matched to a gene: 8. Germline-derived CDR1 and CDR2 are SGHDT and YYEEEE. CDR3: CASSYQQGPPYEQYF. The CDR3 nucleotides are TGTGCCAGCAGCTACCAACAGGGGCCCCCCTACGAGCAGTACTTC.

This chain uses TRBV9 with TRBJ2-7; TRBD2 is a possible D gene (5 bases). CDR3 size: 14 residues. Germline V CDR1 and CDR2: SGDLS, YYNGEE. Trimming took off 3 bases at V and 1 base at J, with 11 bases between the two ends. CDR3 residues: CASSASTISYEQYF. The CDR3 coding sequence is TGTGCCAGCAGCGCCTCGACTATTTCCTACGAGCAGTACTTC.

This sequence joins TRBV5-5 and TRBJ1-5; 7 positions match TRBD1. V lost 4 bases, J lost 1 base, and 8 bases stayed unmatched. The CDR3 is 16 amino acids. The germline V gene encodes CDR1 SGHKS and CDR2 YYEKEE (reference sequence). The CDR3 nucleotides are TGTGCCAGCAGCCCCTCCGGGACAGCCAGCAATCAGCCCCAGCATTTT. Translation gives CASSPSGTASNQPQHF.

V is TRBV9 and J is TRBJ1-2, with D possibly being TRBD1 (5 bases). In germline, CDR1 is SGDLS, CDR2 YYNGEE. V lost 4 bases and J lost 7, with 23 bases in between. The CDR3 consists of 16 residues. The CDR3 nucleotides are TGTGCCAGCAGCCCCTCAAGCGGGGACGGGGAACTTGGCTACACCTTC. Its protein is CASSPSSGDGELGYTF.

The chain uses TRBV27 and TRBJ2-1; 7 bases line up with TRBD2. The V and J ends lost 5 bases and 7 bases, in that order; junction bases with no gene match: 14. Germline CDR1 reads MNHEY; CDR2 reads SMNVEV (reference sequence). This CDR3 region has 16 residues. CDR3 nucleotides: TGTGCCAGCAGTCCCGTTGGACTAGGGTTGTTGAATGAGCAGTTCTTC. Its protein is CASSPVGLGLLNEQFF.

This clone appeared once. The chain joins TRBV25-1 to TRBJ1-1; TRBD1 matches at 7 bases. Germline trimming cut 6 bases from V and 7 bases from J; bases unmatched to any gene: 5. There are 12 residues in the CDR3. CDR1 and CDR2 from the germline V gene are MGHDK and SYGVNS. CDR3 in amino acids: CASRTGAVEAFF. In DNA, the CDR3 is TGTGCCAGCAGAACAGGGGCGGTTGAAGCTTTCTTT.

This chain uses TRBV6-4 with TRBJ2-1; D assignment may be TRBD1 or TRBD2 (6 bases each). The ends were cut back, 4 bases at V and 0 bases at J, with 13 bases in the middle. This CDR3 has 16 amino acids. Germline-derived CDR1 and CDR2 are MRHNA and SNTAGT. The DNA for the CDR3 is TGTGCCAGCAGTGTCCAGGGGACTCCCTCCTACAATGAGCAGTTCTTC. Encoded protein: CASSVQGTPSYNEQFF.

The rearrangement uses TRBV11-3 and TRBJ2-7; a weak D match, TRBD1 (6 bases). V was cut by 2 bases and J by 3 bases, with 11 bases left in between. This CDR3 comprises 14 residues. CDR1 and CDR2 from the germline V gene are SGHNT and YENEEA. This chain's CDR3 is CASSLTGNDYEQYF. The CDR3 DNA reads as TGTGCCAGCAGCTTAACAGGGAACGACTACGAGCAGTACTTC.

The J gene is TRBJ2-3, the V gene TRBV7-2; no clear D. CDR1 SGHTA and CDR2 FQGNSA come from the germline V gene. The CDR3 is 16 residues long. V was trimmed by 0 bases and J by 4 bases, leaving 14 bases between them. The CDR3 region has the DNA TGTGCCAGCAGCTTAGCGGTGCGGCGCCTCTCAGATACGCAGTATTTT. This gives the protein CASSLAVRRLSDTQYF.

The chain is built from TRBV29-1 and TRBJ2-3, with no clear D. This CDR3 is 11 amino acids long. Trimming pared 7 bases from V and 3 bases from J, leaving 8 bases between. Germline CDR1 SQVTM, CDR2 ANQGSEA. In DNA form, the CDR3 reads TGCAGCGCCTGGCGGACAGATACGCAGTATTTT. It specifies CSAWRTDTQYF.

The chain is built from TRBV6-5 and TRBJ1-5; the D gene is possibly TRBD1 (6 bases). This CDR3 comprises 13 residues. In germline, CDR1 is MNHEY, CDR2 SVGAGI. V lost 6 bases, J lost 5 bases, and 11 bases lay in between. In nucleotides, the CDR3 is TGTGCCAGCAGACGATCAGGGGATCAGCCCCAGCATTTT. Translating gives CASRRSGDQPQHF.

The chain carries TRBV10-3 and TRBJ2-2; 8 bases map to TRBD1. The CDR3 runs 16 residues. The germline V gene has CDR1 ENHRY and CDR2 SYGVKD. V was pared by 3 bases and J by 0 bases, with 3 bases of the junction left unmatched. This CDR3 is CAISDRTGTNTGELFF. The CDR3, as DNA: TGTGCCATCAGTGATCGGACAGGGACGAACACCGGGGAGCTGTTTTTT.

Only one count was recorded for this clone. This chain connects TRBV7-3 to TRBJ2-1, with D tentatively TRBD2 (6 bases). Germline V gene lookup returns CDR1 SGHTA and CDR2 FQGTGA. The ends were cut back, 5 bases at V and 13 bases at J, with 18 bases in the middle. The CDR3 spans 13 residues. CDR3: CASSTRPGLKQFF. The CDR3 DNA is TGTGCCAGCAGCACGAGACCGGGACTGAAACAGTTCTTC.

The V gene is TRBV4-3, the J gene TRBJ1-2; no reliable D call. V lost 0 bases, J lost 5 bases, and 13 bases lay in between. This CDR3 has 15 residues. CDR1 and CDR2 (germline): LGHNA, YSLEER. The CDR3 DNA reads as TGCGCCAGCAGCCAAGAAGCTGGGTTTGGGTATGGCTACACCTTC. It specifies CASSQEAGFGYGYTF.

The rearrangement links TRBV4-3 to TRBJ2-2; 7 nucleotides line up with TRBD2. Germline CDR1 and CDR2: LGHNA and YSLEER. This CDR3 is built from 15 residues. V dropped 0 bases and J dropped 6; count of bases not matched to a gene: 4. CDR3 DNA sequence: TGCGCCAGCAGCCAAGATTCGAGCGGGGCCGGGGAGCTGTTTTTT. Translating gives CASSQDSSGAGELFF.

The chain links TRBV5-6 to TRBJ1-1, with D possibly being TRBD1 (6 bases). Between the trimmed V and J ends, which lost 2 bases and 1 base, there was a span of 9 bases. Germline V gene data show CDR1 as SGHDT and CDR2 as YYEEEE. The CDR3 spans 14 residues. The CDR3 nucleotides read TGTGCCAGCAGCTTCCAGACAGGGAACACTGAAGCTTTCTTT. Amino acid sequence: CASSFQTGNTEAFF.

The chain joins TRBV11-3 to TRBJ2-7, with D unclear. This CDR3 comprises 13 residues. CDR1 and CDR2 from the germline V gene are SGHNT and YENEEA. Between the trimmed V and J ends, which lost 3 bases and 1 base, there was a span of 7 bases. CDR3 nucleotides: TGTGCCAGCAGCTTCGTGAATTCCTACGAGCAGTACTTC. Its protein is CASSFVNSYEQYF. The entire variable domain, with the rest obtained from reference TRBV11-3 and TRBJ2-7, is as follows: EAGVVQSPRYKIIEKKQPVAFWCNPISGHNTLYWYLQNLGQGPELLIRYENEEAVDDSQLPKDRFSAERLKGVDSTLKIQPAELGDSAVYLCASSFVNSYEQYFGPGTRLTVT.

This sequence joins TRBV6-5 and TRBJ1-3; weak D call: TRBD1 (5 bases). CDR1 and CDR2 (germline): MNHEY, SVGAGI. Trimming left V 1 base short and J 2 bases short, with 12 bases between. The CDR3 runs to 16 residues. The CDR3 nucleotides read TGTGCCAGCAGTTACTATGACAGCTCCCCTGGAAACACCATATATTTT. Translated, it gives CASSYYDSSPGNTIYF.

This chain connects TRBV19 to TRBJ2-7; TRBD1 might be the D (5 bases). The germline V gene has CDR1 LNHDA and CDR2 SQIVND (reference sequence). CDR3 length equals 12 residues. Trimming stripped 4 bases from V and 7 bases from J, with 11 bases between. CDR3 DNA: TGTGCCAGTAGTACAGGGTCGAGTGAGCAGTACTTC. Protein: CASSTGSSEQYF.

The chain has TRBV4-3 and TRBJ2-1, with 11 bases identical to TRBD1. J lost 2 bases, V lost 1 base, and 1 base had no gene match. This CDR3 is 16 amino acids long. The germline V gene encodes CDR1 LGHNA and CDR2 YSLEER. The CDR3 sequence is CASSQGTGGAYNEQFF. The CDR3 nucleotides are TGCGCCAGCAGCCAAGGGACAGGGGGCGCCTACAATGAGCAGTTCTTC.

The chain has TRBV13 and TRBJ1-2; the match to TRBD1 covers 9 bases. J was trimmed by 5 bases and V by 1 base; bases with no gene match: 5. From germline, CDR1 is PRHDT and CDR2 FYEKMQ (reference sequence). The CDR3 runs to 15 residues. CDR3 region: CASSLEGQGVYGYTF. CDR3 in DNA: TGTGCCAGCAGCTTAGAGGGACAGGGTGTTTATGGCTACACCTTC.

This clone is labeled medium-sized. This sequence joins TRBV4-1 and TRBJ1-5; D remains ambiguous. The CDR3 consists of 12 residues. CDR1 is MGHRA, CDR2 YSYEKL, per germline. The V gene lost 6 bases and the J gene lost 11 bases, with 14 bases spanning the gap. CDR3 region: CASSPDGLAQHF. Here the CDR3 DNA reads TGCGCCAGCAGTCCGGACGGTTTGGCCCAGCATTTT.

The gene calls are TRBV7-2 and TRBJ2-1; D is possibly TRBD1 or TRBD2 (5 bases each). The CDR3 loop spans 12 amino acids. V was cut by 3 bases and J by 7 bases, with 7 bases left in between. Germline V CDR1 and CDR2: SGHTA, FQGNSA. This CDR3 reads CASSFWGNEQFF. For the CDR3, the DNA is TGTGCCAGCAGCTTCTGGGGGAATGAGCAGTTCTTC.

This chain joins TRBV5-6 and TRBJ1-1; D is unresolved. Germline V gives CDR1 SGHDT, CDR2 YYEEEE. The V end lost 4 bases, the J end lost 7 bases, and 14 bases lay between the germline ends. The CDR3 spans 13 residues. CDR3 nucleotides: TGTGCCAGCAGCCCAACTGAGGGCAATGAAGCTTTCTTT. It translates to CASSPTEGNEAFF.